These T cell receptor beta chains were read from a single sample in a study of shared clonotypes between healthy human individuals. The method was immunoSEQ multiplex PCR; TCRdb's version includes in-frame clones alone and lacks a portion of them. The table shows about 2.3 million clones, with around 93% occurring only once. Sequenced material: naive CD4+ T cells from PBMCs. The receptors come from a man younger than 35 in good health. Some clones in this sample may be carry-over from other donors' samples. CDR3s include the opening cysteine and the closing phenylalanine or tryptophan. D genes are given only for firm matches. Not every row has a clone size; where given, it reads once, few, many or a size class.

clone_size j_call v_call d_call cdr3_nt cdr3_aa
. TRBJ1-2 TRBV5-1 . TGCGCCAGCAGCTTGGCCAAGGGCCAGAACTATGGCTACACCTTC CASSLAKGQNYGYTF
. TRBJ1-2 TRBV5-4 . TGTGCCAGCAGTGCACCCACAGGCTACTATGGCTACACCTTC CASSAPTGYYGYTF
once TRBJ2-7 TRBV5-4 . TGTGCCAGCAGCTGGGGGGAATACGAGCAGTACTTC CASSWGEYEQYF
few TRBJ1-2 TRBV27 TRBD1 TGTGCCAGCAGTTCAAGACAGGGTAGCGGCTACACCTTC CASSSRQGSGYTF
. TRBJ2-3 TRBV29-1 . TGCAGCGTTGAAAAGGGCACAGATACGCAGTATTTT CSVEKGTDTQYF
. TRBJ2-1 TRBV11-2 . TGTGCCAGCAGCTCAATGGAGGACTTCGCCTACAATGAGCAGTTCTTC CASSSMEDFAYNEQFF
. TRBJ1-2 TRBV5-1 . TGCGCCAGCAGCTTGGGCAGTTTATATGGCTACACCTTC CASSLGSLYGYTF
. TRBJ2-2 TRBV2 TRBD1 TGTGCCAGCAGTGATCGGACAGGGACCACCGGGGAGCTGTTTTTT CASSDRTGTTGELFF
once TRBJ2-3 TRBV4-2 . TGTGCCAGCAGCCAAGAATGGAACTTGCACACAGATACGCAGTATTTT CASSQEWNLHTDTQYF
. TRBJ1-2 TRBV2 . TGTGCCAGCAGGGAGCGAGGGACTGGCTACACCTTC CASRERGTGYTF
. TRBJ1-1 TRBV6-5 TRBD1 TGTGCCAGCAGTCAAAGGGACAGGGGGAACACTGAAGCTTTCTTT CASSQRDRGNTEAFF
. TRBJ2-1 TRBV5-1 . TGCGCCAGCAGCTTACGGGGCGGCTCCTACAATGAGCAGTTCTTC CASSLRGGSYNEQFF
. TRBJ2-1 TRBV7-3 TRBD2 TGTGCCAGCAGCCCCGGGGGGGCGGTAGGGGCCCATGAGCAGTTCTTC CASSPGGAVGAHEQFF
. TRBJ2-7 TRBV18 . TGTGCCAGCTCTCCCCTGGCGCGAGGGGGGCGTTACGAGCAGTACTTC CASSPLARGGRYEQYF
. TRBJ2-7 TRBV6-1 TRBD1 TGTGCCAGCAGAAGGACAGGGCGCCACGAGCAGTACTTC CASRRTGRHEQYF
. TRBJ2-1 TRBV7-3 . TGTGCCAGCAGCTTATTCTCGGGCGGGTACAATGAGCAGTTCTTC CASSLFSGGYNEQFF
. TRBJ2-3 TRBV4-2 . TGTGCCAGCAGCCACCAACTCGGGCGGGCAGATACGCAGTATTTT CASSHQLGRADTQYF
. TRBJ2-2 TRBV5-1 . TGCGCCAGCAGTCAAACCGGGGAGCTGTTTTTT CASSQTGELFF
. TRBJ2-5 TRBV11-1 TRBD1 TGTGCCAGCAGCTTAGGGGGACAGGGGCCCTTCCAAGAGACCCAGTACTTC CASSLGGQGPFQETQYF
. TRBJ2-2 TRBV7-6 TRBD2 TGTGCCAGCAGCTTAATGGGACTAGCGGGAGGGCCCTCCGGGGAGCTGTTTTTT CASSLMGLAGGPSGELFF
. TRBJ1-1 TRBV6-5 . TGTGCCAGCAGTTATTCTCAGAACACTGAAGCTTTCTTT CASSYSQNTEAFF
. TRBJ2-4 TRBV28 . TGTGCCAGCAGTTTAGGAGGAGCTAGCAAAAACATTCAGTACTTC CASSLGGASKNIQYF
. TRBJ2-3 TRBV7-9 . TGTGCCAGCAACCTAGGCTGGAGCACAGATACGCAGTATTTT CASNLGWSTDTQYF
. TRBJ2-7 TRBV30 . TGTGCCTGGTCTGGACCGGGCTCCTACGAGCAGTACTTC CAWSGPGSYEQYF
. TRBJ2-7 TRBV19 . TGTGCCAGTAGTAGGAATTCGGACTATACGAGGCAGTACTTC CASSRNSDYTRQYF
. TRBJ2-6 TRBV2 . TGTGCCGGCTCTTCTTCTGGGGCCAACGTCCTGACTTTC CAGSSSGANVLTF
. TRBJ2-6 TRBV5-1 TRBD1 TGCGCCAGCAGCGGCCGGTCCCCCAGGGGGACTGGGGCCAACGTCCTGACTTTC CASSGRSPRGTGANVLTF
. TRBJ2-3 TRBV5-1 TRBD1 TGCGCCAGCAGCTTAACCGGACAGGGGTCAGATACGCAGTATTTT CASSLTGQGSDTQYF
once TRBJ1-4 TRBV7-2 . TGTGCCAGCAGTCAAAACAGGGTTGGTGAAAAACTGTTTTTT CASSQNRVGEKLFF
. TRBJ2-5 TRBV18 TRBD1 TGTGCCAGCTCACCAAGGACAGGGTCGGAGACCCAGTACTTC CASSPRTGSETQYF
. TRBJ1-5 TRBV6-5 TRBD1 TGTGCCAGCAGTCCGGGGACAGGGCTATACCAGCCCCAGCATTTT CASSPGTGLYQPQHF
. TRBJ2-7 TRBV28 TRBD2 TGTGCCAGCAGGAATCCGGGACTAGCGGTTAACTACGAGCAGTACTTC CASRNPGLAVNYEQYF
. TRBJ2-1 TRBV6-5 . TGTGCCAGCAGTTACGGAGCGGGACACTACAATGAGCAGTTCTTC CASSYGAGHYNEQFF
. TRBJ1-1 TRBV5-4 . TGTGCCAGCAGCTTGACGCACGGTTGGGGAGATGAAGCTTTCTTT CASSLTHGWGDEAFF
. TRBJ2-7 TRBV2 . TGTGCCAGCAGTGAACTAGGGCCCGAGCAGTACTTC CASSELGPEQYF
once TRBJ2-2 TRBV5-4 TRBD1 TGTGCCAGCAGCCCCAATCGGGACAGGGGGACCGGGGAGCTGTTTTTT CASSPNRDRGTGELFF
. TRBJ2-5 TRBV28 TRBD1 TGTGCCAGCAGCTCGGGACAGGGGGGAGAGGCCCAGTACTTC CASSSGQGGEAQYF
once TRBJ2-2 TRBV7-3 . TGTGCCAGCAGCTCGGGGTCGACCGGGGAGCTGTTTTTT CASSSGSTGELFF
. TRBJ2-3 TRBV2 . TGTGCCAGCAGCCCTACAGCAGATACGCAGTATTTT CASSPTADTQYF
. TRBJ2-2 TRBV6-1 TRBD1 TGTGCCAGCAGGGGCACAGGGGGAATCGGGGAGCTGTTTTTT CASRGTGGIGELFF
. TRBJ1-1 TRBV6-1 . TGTGCCAGCCAACCCATTCGGGGGAACACTGAAGCTTTCTTT CASQPIRGNTEAFF
. TRBJ1-2 TRBV28 TRBD1 TGTGCCAGCAGTTCCGTATTTAGGTGGCAGGGGGCGCGTTATGGCTACACCTTC CASSSVFRWQGARYGYTF